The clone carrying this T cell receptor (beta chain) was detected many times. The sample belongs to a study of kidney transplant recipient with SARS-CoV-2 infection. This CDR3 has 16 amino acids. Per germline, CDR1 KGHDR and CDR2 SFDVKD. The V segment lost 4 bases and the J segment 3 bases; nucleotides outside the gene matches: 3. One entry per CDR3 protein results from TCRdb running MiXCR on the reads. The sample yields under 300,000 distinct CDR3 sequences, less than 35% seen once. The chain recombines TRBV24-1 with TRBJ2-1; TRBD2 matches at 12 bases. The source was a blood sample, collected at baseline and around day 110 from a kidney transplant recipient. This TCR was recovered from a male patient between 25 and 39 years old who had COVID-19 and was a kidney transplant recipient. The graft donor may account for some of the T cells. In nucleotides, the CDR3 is TGTGCCACCAGTGACCCTAGCGGGAGGGTCTACAATGAGCAGTTCTTC. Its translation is CATSDPSGRVYNEQFF.